This entry describes one T cell receptor (beta chain). Here immunoSEQ multiplex PCR was the method, and the copy in TCRdb shows in-frame clones only, minus some. Of 89,000 or so clones in the sample, under 95% were seen once. This sample was taken from a study of OX40 agonist ivuxolimab in advanced cancers. Trimming pared 5 bases from V and 8 bases from J, leaving 19 bases between. This CDR3 spans 15 amino acids. Germline lookup yields CDR1 MNHEY and CDR2 SVGAGI. The rearrangement joins TRBV6-5 to TRBJ1-3; the D gene is possibly TRBD1 (6 bases). This receptor was taken from an adult with an advanced solid tumor such as melanoma, head and neck, liver or kidney cancer. Source: CD4+ or CD8+ T cells sorted from blood, taken in a trial of the OX40 agonist ivuxolimab. CDR3 sequence (DNA): TGTGCCAGCAGTATAAGTACAGGGACGGGACACACCATATATTTT. As protein: CASSISTGTGHTIYF.